The T cell receptor (beta chain) under discussion was sequenced for a study of cytomegalovirus exposure and HLA in healthy donors. The wider study: Drawn from HLA-typed donors, 80 million to 95 million unique TCRs were held in an early data release. General study results and limits: For most TCR beta V segments, an earlier analysis put the productive rate at about 90% or about 30% of the time.

PCR employed 60 Vbeta and 13 Jbeta primers. In the original workflow: A follow-up analysis tallied around 76 million unique TCR beta chains, about 10 million shared. The table came from immunoSEQ multiplex PCR; TCRdb's copy has only in-frame clones and leaves some out. V and J calls and clone size are as listed in that table; D and trimming were resolved from the DNA. Altogether fewer than 100,000 clones are present, 76% being singletons, with the ten largest covering 1.5% to 2.5%. Points on this clone: The antigen remains unidentified.

J was trimmed by 2 bases and V by 4 bases; bases with no gene match: 3. The length of the CDR3 is 14 residues. Germline values: CDR1 SGHRS, CDR2 YFSETQ. The gene calls are TRBV5-1 and TRBJ2-7, with 10 bases matching TRBD1. The sequenced material came from PBMCs. The clonotype originates from a middle-aged man in good health and CMV-seronegative. CDR3 sequence (DNA): TGCGCCAGCAGCATGACAGGGGGCACCTACGAGCAGTACTTC. This encodes CASSMTGGTYEQYF.